These 15 T cell receptor beta chains originate from one sample sequenced in a study of CD8 T cells in ankylosing spondylitis. Their recognized antigens are unknown. Study results and limitations: The study identified a TCR beta motif of roughly eight highly homologous variants that appeared characteristic of ankylosing spondylitis blood.

TCRdb ran MiXCR on the 5' RACE reads and lists one entry per CDR3 protein. The sample shows roughly 470,000 distinct CDR3 sequences, 20% to 30% of them seen only once. Material for sequencing was blood, either unsorted or a sorted T cell fraction (not recorded which). Source of these receptors: a male donor with ankylosing spondylitis.

This chain joins TRBV25-1 and TRBJ1-6; no clear D gene. CDR3 length equals 12 residues. Trimming took 6 bases from V and 7 from J, leaving 7 bases between them. Germline V CDR1 and CDR2: MGHDK, SYGVNS. CDR3 protein: CASRQANSPLHF. CDR3 nucleotides: TGTGCCAGCAGGCAGGCAAATTCACCCCTCCACTTT.

The table lists this clonotype with a few counts. The gene calls are TRBV5-1 and TRBJ2-7, with 15 positions matching TRBD2. The junction had 7 bases not matched to a gene; V was cut back by 0 bases and J by 9 bases. Germline CDR1 reads SGHRS; CDR2 reads YFSETQ. The CDR3 has 16 amino acids. CDR3: CASSLAGLAGGKSQYF. CDR3 DNA: TGCGCCAGCAGCTTGGCCGGACTAGCGGGAGGGAAGTCGCAGTACTTC.

This clonotype was seen more than once but under ten times. The genes are TRBV2 and TRBJ2-2, with 7 bases lining up with TRBD1. V trimming: 11 bases; J trimming: 5 bases; junction bases outside the gene matches: 5. The CDR3 is 12 amino acids. Germline CDR1 and CDR2: SNHLY and FYNNEI. CDR3 nucleotide sequence: TGTGCCGGTCGACAGGGAACCGGGGAGCTGTTTTTT. It codes for CAGRQGTGELFF.

This clonotype has more than one count but fewer than ten. Here the CDR3 DNA reads TGCAGTGCTAGACATGGGACTAGCGGGAGCTACGAGCAGTACTTC. It translates to CSARHGTSGSYEQYF. This chain uses TRBV20-1 with TRBJ2-7, with 14 bases identical to TRBD2. Germline CDR1 DFQATT, CDR2 SNEGSKA (reference sequence). V gave up 2 bases and J gave up 3 bases; unmatched junction bases: 3. This CDR3 comprises 15 residues.

In its sample, this clonotype was seen a few times. J is TRBJ2-1 and V is TRBV2, with 16 bases matching TRBD2. The CDR3 covers 16 residues. Looked up from germline, CDR1 is SNHLY and CDR2 is FYNNEI. With V trimmed by 6 bases and J by 9 bases, 8 bases remained unmatched. The CDR3 region is CASRPGLAGGGGEQFF. In DNA, the CDR3 is TGTGCCAGCAGACCGGGACTAGCGGGAGGGGGGGGTGAGCAGTTCTTC.

CDR3 protein: CAIRGVGELFF. In DNA form, the CDR3 reads TGTGCCATCAGAGGGGTCGGGGAGCTGTTTTTT. The V and J genes are TRBV10-3 and TRBJ2-2, with D tentatively TRBD1 (5 bases). The CDR3 length is 11 residues. Trimming took off 6 bases at V and 7 bases at J, with 6 bases between the two ends. Germline V CDR1 and CDR2: ENHRY, SYGVKD.

The genes are TRBV20-1 and TRBJ2-6, with D possibly being TRBD1 or TRBD2 (5 bases each). The germline gives CDR1 DFQATT, CDR2 SNEGSKA (reference sequence). The CDR3 loop spans 15 amino acids. Trimming cost V 6 bases and J 0 bases, with 12 bases left between them. CDR3 amino acids: CSAKGRPSGANVLTF. The CDR3 DNA reads as TGCAGTGCCAAGGGACGGCCCTCTGGGGCCAACGTCCTGACTTTC.

This clonotype was seen more than once but under ten times. The chain combines TRBV6-2 or TRBV6-3 with TRBJ2-7; tentative D call: TRBD1 (5 bases). There are 12 residues in the CDR3. Trimming cost V 5 bases and J 4 bases, with 9 bases left between them. Per germline, CDR1 MNHEY and CDR2 SVGEGT. DNA of the CDR3: TGTGCCAGCAGTGCAGACAGTTACGAGCAGTACTTC. This encodes CASSADSYEQYF.

This clonotype was seen many times. The chain is built from TRBV25-1 and TRBJ2-4; TRBD1 matches at 9 bases. The CDR3 covers 17 residues. V was clipped by 5 bases and J by 0 bases; unmatched bases: 8. Germline CDR1 and CDR2: MGHDK and SYGVNS. CDR3 sequence (DNA): TGTGCCAGCAGTCCCTTGGGGACAGGGTTAGCCAAAAACATTCAGTACTTC. Translation gives CASSPLGTGLAKNIQYF.

This clonotype appeared a few times. The J gene is TRBJ2-1, the V gene TRBV5-1, with 9 positions matching TRBD2. Germline CDR1 SGHRS, CDR2 YFSETQ. This CDR3 contains 15 residues. The ends lost 1 base at V and 9 bases at J; junction bases unmatched: 8. CDR3 amino acids: CASSLRSGSIGEQFF. CDR3 DNA: TGCGCCAGCAGCTTGCGTAGCGGGAGTATCGGTGAGCAGTTCTTC.

This clonotype has more than one count but fewer than ten. The chain uses TRBV5-1 and TRBJ2-3; D could derive from TRBD1 or TRBD2 (5 bases each). CDR1 is SGHRS, CDR2 YFSETQ, per germline. V was trimmed by 6 bases and J by 0 bases, leaving 17 bases between them. This CDR3 is 16 amino acids long. The CDR3 bases are TGCGCCAGCAAAAACCACCGGGACCTCAGCACAGATACGCAGTATTTT. It translates to CASKNHRDLSTDTQYF.

The chain couples TRBV7-9 to TRBJ2-4; TRBD1 matches at 7 bases. Germline assignment: CDR1 SEHNR and CDR2 FQNEAQ (reference sequence). The CDR3 length is 13 residues. V shed 5 bases, J shed 8 bases, and the junction held 6 bases outside the gene matches. CDR3 in amino acids: CASSRQGGDIQYF. The CDR3 DNA reads TGTGCCAGCAGCCGACAGGGCGGAGACATTCAGTACTTC.

This rearrangement joins TRBV12-3 or TRBV12-4 to TRBJ2-7; 9 bases fit TRBD1. V lost 6 bases, J lost 0 bases, and 6 bases stayed unmatched. The CDR3 sequence is 15 residues long. CDR3 protein: CASSPGQGSSYEQYV. CDR3 DNA: TGTGCCAGCAGCCCGGGACAGGGAAGCTCCTACGAGCAGTACGTC.

This clonotype was seen a handful of times. The chain carries TRBV9 and TRBJ2-5, with D uncertain. CDR3 size: 14 residues. The germline V and J ends were trimmed by 1 base and 3 bases, with 10 bases remaining between them. Germline V gene lookup returns CDR1 SGDLS and CDR2 YYNGEE. The CDR3 region is CASSVFVDEETQYF. The CDR3 DNA reads as TGTGCCAGCAGCGTATTCGTAGATGAAGAGACCCAGTACTTC.

On this clonotype: One end of the junction does not line up with germline, which may come from a read error. J is TRBJ1-4 and V is TRBV20-1; a possible D gene is TRBD1 (6 bases). The length of the CDR3 is 12 residues. The germline V gene encodes CDR1 DFQATT and CDR2 SNEGSKA (reference sequence). The CDR3 region is CRAQGNNEKLFF. CDR3 DNA: TGCAGAGCGCAGGGGAATAATGAGAAACTGTTTTTT.